The 26 T cell receptor gamma chains given below trace back to one sample, sequenced in a study of γδ T cells in repeated Plasmodium falciparum infection. TCRdb reprocessed the multiplex PCR reads through CATT. The profile shows 13,000 to 15,000 gamma-chain clones, 1.6% of them singletons. Gammadelta T cells were flow-sorted from PBMC into Vgamma9/Vdelta2+ and Vdelta2-negative populations for bulk analysis. Sequencing input: gamma-delta T cells from blood. The receptors were gathered from a pool of human donors (malaria-infected and uninfected, not separated).

This clone was detected many times. This DNA's translation differs at residue 7 from TCRdb's protein, which comes from a much larger clone; a read error is likely, and the protein shown is translated from the DNA. The V and J genes are TRGV4 and TRGJ1 or TRGJ2. Looked up from germline, CDR1 is EGSTGY and CDR2 is YDSYTSSV. This CDR3 has 12 amino acids. Here the CDR3 DNA reads TGTGCCACCTGGCCGAATTGTTATAAGAAACTCTTT. Amino acid sequence: CATWPNCYKKLF.

A word on this clone: A far more abundant clone sits one base away, making this likely a read error. It is unclear where the CDR3 begins or ends on the DNA, so no DNA is shown, and the CDR3 is as TCRdb lists it. A V gene of TRGV9 was called, but no J gene was assigned. The CDR3 totals 29 residues, both ends included. The germline V gene encodes CDR1 GITISATS and CDR2 ISYDGTV (reference sequence). CDR3 loop: CALWEVRRNSLAVEQHLLSQVSIGRIQHF.

In this sample, this clone turned up many times. TCRdb's protein for this DNA is that of a much larger clone and differs from the translation at residue 14, likely a read error; the protein shown is the DNA translation. The chain uses TRGV9 and TRGJP. The CDR3 has 17 amino acids. CDR1 and CDR2 from the germline V gene are GITISATS and ISYDGTV (reference sequence). CDR3 in amino acids: CALWEAGRELGKKTKVF. CDR3 nucleotides: TGTGCCTTGTGGGAGGCGGGACGAGAGTTGGGCAAAAAAACCAAGGTATTT.

There are a few counts of this clone. The TCRdb protein, from a much larger clone, departs from this DNA's translation at residue 3, likely by read error; the protein shown derives from the DNA. Here the CDR3 reads CASWDRKNYKKLF. The CDR3 bases are TGTGCCTCCTGGGATAGAAAGAATTATAAGAAACTCTTT. The chain is built from TRGV4 and TRGJ1 or TRGJ2. TCRdb leaves out the J gene; it was filled in here by matching the DNA to germline. The CDR3 runs 13 residues. Looked up from germline, CDR1 is EGSTGY and CDR2 is YDSYTSSV.

Concerning this clone: This likely stems from a read error, as it lies one base from a far larger clone. This same CDR3 is encoded by further DNA sequences in the sample. V gene TRGV9 combines with J gene TRGJP. TCRdb leaves out the J gene; it was filled in here by matching the DNA to germline. The germline gives CDR1 GITISATS, CDR2 ISYDGTV (reference sequence). The CDR3 is 17 amino acids. The CDR3 nucleotides read TGTGCCCTGTGGGAGGTGCTTGAAGAGTTGGGCAAAAAAATCAAGGTATTT. Translating it yields CALWEVLEELGKKIKVF.

The V gene was identified as TRGV9, while no J gene was called. CDR3 length: 14 residues. The germline gives CDR1 GITISATS, CDR2 ISYDGTV (reference sequence). CDR3 in DNA: TGTGCCTTGTGGGAGGCTACGCATTCTTCTCAGCAACTCTTT. Protein product: CALWEATHSSQQLF.

This clone was seen only a few times. A far more abundant clone sits one base away, making this likely a read error. Other DNA sequences in this specimen translate into the identical CDR3. The V and J genes are TRGV9 and TRGJ1 or TRGJ2. The J gene was not available in TCRdb and was assigned here by matching the DNA to germline segments. The CDR3 runs to 17 residues. Trimming took 0 bases from V and 1 from J; bases not matched to a gene: 12. Germline V gene sequence: CDR1 GITISATS, CDR2 ISYDGTV (reference sequence). The DNA for the CDR3 is TGTGCCTTGTGGGAGGTGCTTGGGATTGGAAATTATTATAAGAAACTCTTT. Translating gives CALWEVLGIGNYYKKLF.

This clone was recorded many times. TCRdb shows a much larger clone's protein in place of this DNA's translation, and the two differ at residue 2, likely through a read error; the protein shown is translated from the DNA. The chain's CDR3 is CTLWDRQELGKKIKVF. As DNA, the CDR3 is TGTACCTTGTGGGACCGCCAAGAGTTGGGCAAAAAAATCAAGGTATTT. J is TRGJP and V is TRGV9. The J gene, left out of TCRdb, was set here by checking the DNA against germline. The V gene's germline CDR1 is GITISATS and CDR2 ISYDGTV (reference sequence). The CDR3 sequence is 16 residues long.

This clone was counted many times. The TCRdb protein comes from a much larger clone and disagrees with this DNA's translation at residue 5, likely due to a read error; the protein given here is derived from the DNA. The chain employs TRGV9 and TRGJ1 or TRGJ2. The V and J ends lost 5 bases and 8 bases, in that order; junction bases with no gene match: 6. Germline CDR1 reads GITISATS; CDR2 reads ISYDGTV (reference sequence). This CDR3 is built from 11 residues. The DNA for the CDR3 is TGTGCCTTGTGGGGGGGCCATAAGAAACTCTTT. It yields the protein CALWGGHKKLF.

This clone was recorded a few times. The protein given by TCRdb reflects a much larger clone and differs at residue 9 from this DNA's translation, likely from a read error; the protein shown is the DNA's translation. The V and J genes are TRGV3 and TRGJ1 or TRGJ2. Because TCRdb records no J gene, it was assigned here through a match of the DNA to germline. This CDR3 has 13 residues. CDR1 VTNTFY and CDR2 YDVSTARD come from the germline V gene (reference sequence). CDR3 amino acids: CATWDRPYHKKLF. CDR3 sequence (DNA): TGTGCCACCTGGGACAGGCCTTATCATAAGAAACTCTTT.

This clone showed up many times. The protein recorded in TCRdb matches a much larger clone and deviates from this DNA's translation at residue 16, suggesting a read error; the protein here is obtained by translating the DNA. V gene TRGV9 combines with J gene TRGJP. TCRdb is silent on the J gene; assignment here came from matching the DNA to germline. Germline V gives CDR1 GITISATS, CDR2 ISYDGTV (reference sequence). The CDR3 is made up of 19 amino acids. The CDR3 bases are TGTGCCTTGTGGGAGGGAACCAAATTACAAGAGTTGGGCAAAAAAAGCAAGGTATTT. Translated: CALWEGTKLQELGKKSKVF.

This clone was counted many times. The protein recorded in TCRdb matches a much larger clone and deviates from this DNA's translation at residue 9, suggesting a read error; the protein here is obtained by translating the DNA. The chain combines TRGV9 with TRGJP. The J gene was not available in TCRdb and was assigned here by matching the DNA to germline segments. Per the germline V gene, CDR1 is GITISATS and CDR2 is ISYDGTV (reference sequence). Unmatched junction bases numbered 10, after V lost 2 bases and J lost 12 bases. The CDR3 spans 16 residues. The DNA of the CDR3 is TGTGCCTTGTGGGAGGCCACGGGGTCGGGCAAAAAAATCAAGGTATTT. The encoded protein is CALWEATGSGKKIKVF.

This clone was detected ten times or more. TCRdb's protein, taken from a much larger clone, differs from this DNA's translation at residue 4, likely owing to a read error; the protein displayed comes from the DNA. This sequence joins TRGV9 and TRGJP. This CDR3 has 17 amino acids. Looked up from germline, CDR1 is GITISATS and CDR2 is ISYDGTV (reference sequence). The CDR3 DNA reads TGTGCCTTGCGGGACCAGGTGCGAGAGTTGGGCAAAAAAATCAAGGTATTT. This sequence encodes CALRDQVRELGKKIKVF.

A remark on this clone: This probably arose from a read error, given a far larger clone one base away. The same CDR3 is also encoded by other DNA sequences in this sample. No J gene was called, and the V gene is TRGV4. The length of the CDR3 is 15 residues. Germline V gene lookup returns CDR1 EGSTGY and CDR2 YDSYTSSV. The CDR3 region is CATWDGPFLYYKKLF. CDR3 DNA sequence: TGTGCCACCTGGGATGGGCCCTTCCTTTATTATAAGAAACTCTTC.

This clone was recorded at least ten times. The TCRdb record carries a much larger clone's protein, which differs from this DNA's translation at residue 7; a read error is the likely cause, and the protein listed here is the DNA translation. J is TRGJ1 or TRGJ2 and V is TRGV4. In germline, CDR1 is EGSTGY, CDR2 YDSYTSSV. The CDR3 spans 12 residues. V was clipped by 0 bases and J by 9 bases; unmatched bases: 5. The CDR3 protein is CATWDGHCKKLF. Written as DNA, the CDR3 is TGTGCCACCTGGGATGGGCATTGTAAGAAACTCTTT.

At least ten counts were recorded for this clone. TCRdb pairs this DNA with a much larger clone's protein that differs at residue 12, likely a read error; the protein shown was translated from the DNA. The chain uses TRGV9 and TRGJP2. The J gene is absent in TCRdb and was assigned here via DNA matching to germline. This CDR3 contains 15 residues. Per the germline V gene, CDR1 is GITISATS and CDR2 is ISYDGTV (reference sequence). CDR3 in amino acids: CALWEAYSSDWTKTF. CDR3 DNA sequence: TGTGCCTTGTGGGAGGCGTATAGTAGTGATTGGACCAAGACGTTT.

This clone was observed a few times. This DNA translates differently at residue 10 from the TCRdb protein, which is that of a much larger clone; a read error is likely, and the protein shown is the DNA's own translation. The genes are TRGV8 and TRGJ1 or TRGJ2. The J gene is absent in TCRdb and was assigned here via DNA matching to germline. CDR3 size: 13 residues. Looked up from germline, CDR1 is VENAVY and CDR2 is YDSYNSRV. The CDR3 is CATWDRRRYEKLF. The DNA for the CDR3 is TGTGCCACCTGGGATAGGCGACGTTATGAGAAACTCTTT.

This clone was counted at least ten times. V is TRGV4 and J is TRGJ1 or TRGJ2. Germline trimming cut 0 bases from V and 2 bases from J; bases unmatched to any gene: 10. This CDR3 is 16 amino acids long. Looked up from germline, CDR1 is EGSTGY and CDR2 is YDSYTSSV. The CDR3 nucleotides read TGTGCCACCTGGGATGGGCCGTTTTATTATTATTATAAGAAACTCTTT. Its translation: CATWDGPFYYYYKKLF.

This clone was detected ten times or more. A far larger clone is a single base away, which makes a read error likely. This sample includes further DNA sequences coding for the same CDR3. The V and J genes are TRGV9 and TRGJP. Trimming at V came to 0 bases and at J to 13 bases, leaving 6 bases not matched to a gene. CDR1 is GITISATS, CDR2 ISYDGTV, per germline (reference sequence). The CDR3 totals 15 residues. CDR3 sequence: CALWEVLLGKKIKVF. The CDR3 bases are TGTGCCTTGTGGGAGGTGCTATTAGGCAAAAAAATCAAGGTATTT.

This clone came up many times. A far larger clone differs by one base, so this is likely a read error. Other DNA sequences within the sample encode an identical CDR3. Here the CDR3 DNA reads TGTGCCTTGTGGGAGTTTTCTTACTATAAGAAACTCTTT. This translates into CALWEFSYYKKLF. The V and J genes are TRGV9 and TRGJ1 or TRGJ2. The J gene, left out of TCRdb, was set here by checking the DNA against germline. V lost 3 bases to trimming and J lost 7 bases; unmatched junction nucleotides: 9. CDR3 length: 13 amino acids. Per the germline V gene, CDR1 is GITISATS and CDR2 is ISYDGTV (reference sequence).

This clone was detected many times. The J gene is TRGJ1 or TRGJ2, the V gene TRGV4. Trimming at V came to 3 bases and at J to 0 bases, leaving 5 bases not matched to a gene. Per the germline V gene, CDR1 is EGSTGY and CDR2 is YDSYTSSV. CDR3 length: 14 amino acids. CDR3: CATWDPRNYYKKLF. As DNA, the CDR3 is TGTGCCACCTGGGATCCCCGGAATTATTATAAGAAACTCTTT.

As regards this clone: One junction end does not reproduce the germline sequence, and a read error may be involved. This chain links TRGV9 with TRGJP. TCRdb offers no J gene call, so here the DNA was matched to germline to obtain one. The length of the CDR3 is 17 residues. Germline V lookup: CDR1 GITISATS, CDR2 ISYDGTV (reference sequence). CDR3 sequence: CALWEVFQELGNKIKVF. In DNA form, the CDR3 reads TGTGCCTTGTGGGAGGTTTTCCAAGAGTTGGGCAATAAAATCAAGGTATTT.

There are a few counts of this clone. A far more abundant clone sits one base away, making this likely a read error. The V gene is given as TRGV8, and no J gene call is available. CDR3 length: 12 amino acids. Germline V gene lookup returns CDR1 VENAVY and CDR2 YDSYNSRV. Here the CDR3 reads CATWDRSYKKLF. CDR3 in DNA: TGTGCCACCTGGGATAGAAGTTATAAGAAGCTCTTT.

The J gene went uncalled, whereas the V gene is TRGV4. Germline V gene lookup returns CDR1 EGSTGY and CDR2 YDSYTSSV. This CDR3 comprises 29 residues. The chain's CDR3 is CATWDYYKKLLAVEQHLVSQVSIGRIQHF. The CDR3 bases are TGTGCCACCTGGGATTATTATAAGAAACTCTTGGCAGTGGAACAACACTTGGTGTCACAGGTAAGTATCGGAAGAATACAACATTTC.

This clone appeared a few times. This sequence may be a read error, since a much larger clone differs from it by one base. The DNA is left out, because the CDR3 cannot be placed on it with certainty; the CDR3 is given as TCRdb lists it. The same CDR3 also results from other DNA sequences found in this sample. The V gene was identified as TRGV2, while no J gene was called. The CDR3 length equals 30 residues, ends included. Germline V gene lookup returns CDR1 EGSNGY and CDR2 YDSYNSKV. The CDR3 sequence: CATWDGIIRNSLAVEQHLLSQVSIGRIQHF.

This clone is labeled medium-sized. The sample holds other DNA sequences that translate to the same CDR3. The chain has TRGV9 and TRGJ1 or TRGJ2. The trim removed 0 bases at V and 5 bases at J, leaving 4 bases unmatched. The CDR3 loop spans 13 amino acids. The germline V gene encodes CDR1 GITISATS and CDR2 ISYDGTV (reference sequence). The CDR3 here is CALWEVQDYKKLF. CDR3 DNA sequence: TGTGCCTTGTGGGAGGTGCAAGATTATAAGAAACTCTTT.